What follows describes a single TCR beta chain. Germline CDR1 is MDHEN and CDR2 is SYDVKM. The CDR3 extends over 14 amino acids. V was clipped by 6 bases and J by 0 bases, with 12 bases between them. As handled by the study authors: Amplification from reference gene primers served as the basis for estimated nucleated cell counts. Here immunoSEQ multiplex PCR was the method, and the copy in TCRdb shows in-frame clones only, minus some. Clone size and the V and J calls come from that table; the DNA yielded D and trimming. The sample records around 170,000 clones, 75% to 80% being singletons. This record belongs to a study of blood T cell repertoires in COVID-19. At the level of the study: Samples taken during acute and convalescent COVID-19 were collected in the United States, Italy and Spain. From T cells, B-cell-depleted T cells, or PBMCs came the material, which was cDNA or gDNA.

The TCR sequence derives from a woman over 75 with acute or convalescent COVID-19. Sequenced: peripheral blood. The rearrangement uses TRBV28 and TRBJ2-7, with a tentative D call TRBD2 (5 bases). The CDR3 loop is CASREGATSYEQYF. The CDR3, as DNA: TGTGCCAGCAGAGAGGGCGCGACCTCCTACGAGCAGTACTTC.